These T cell receptor beta chains were read from a single sample in a study of shared clonotypes between healthy human individuals. The assay was immunoSEQ multiplex PCR, and TCRdb's table has in-frame clones only and misses some. The table records millions of clones, over 85% of them present only once. Sequenced: naive CD4+ T cells sorted from blood. All receptors derive from a man aged 18 to 30 in good health. Each CDR3 is given with its conserved first and last residue. D genes are given only for firm matches. Rows give clone size only sometimes, using once, few, many, or a class for an expanded clone.

TRBJ1-6 | TRBV5-1 | NA | TRBD1 | TGCGCCAGCAGCTTGGGACAGGGCCGAGGGGGATCACCCCTCCACTTT | CASSLGQGRGGSPLHF
TRBJ2-5 | TRBV18 | NA | NA | NA | CASSPSTSQETQYF
TRBJ2-3 | TRBV7-2 | NA | NA | TGTGCCAGCAGCTTAGAAGGGGGTAGGGGCACAGATACGCAGTATTTT | CASSLEGGRGTDTQYF
TRBJ1-5 | TRBV7-2 | NA | NA | TGTGCCAGCAGCCTTGGGACACCACAGCCCCAGCATTTT | CASSLGTPQPQHF
TRBJ2-7 | TRBV10-3 | NA | NA | TGTGCCATCACCAAAGACTCCGGCTCCTACGAGCAGTACTTC | CAITKDSGSYEQYF
TRBJ2-1 | TRBV6-1 | NA | TRBD2 | TGTGCCAGCGGTGGTAGAAGCGGGGGGTCGTACAATGAGCAGTTCTTC | CASGGRSGGSYNEQFF
TRBJ2-7 | TRBV11-1 | once | TRBD1 | TGTGCCAGCAGGAGGACAGGGGTCTACGAGCAGTACTTC | CASRRTGVYEQYF
TRBJ2-2 | TRBV5-4 | NA | NA | TGTGCCAGCAGCTCGGGTGATCCCCCAGGGGCCGGGGAGCTGTTTTTT | CASSSGDPPGAGELFF
TRBJ2-2 | TRBV27 | NA | TRBD2 | TGTGCCAGCAGTTTATCGTCTGGCGGGGGGAAAACCGGGGAGCTGTTTTTT | CASSLSSGGGKTGELFF
TRBJ1-5 | TRBV10-2 | NA | NA | TGCGCCAGCGGGCAGGACAATCAGCCCCAGCATTTT | CASGQDNQPQHF
TRBJ2-1 | TRBV9 | NA | NA | TGTGCCAGCAGCGCCGGGGTAGTGGAGGGCTCCTACAATGAGCAGTTCTTC | CASSAGVVEGSYNEQFF
TRBJ1-1 | TRBV5-1 | NA | NA | TGCGCCAGCAGGGCCCCCGGCATCACTGAAGCTTTCTTT | CASRAPGITEAFF
TRBJ2-7 | TRBV29-1 | NA | TRBD1 | TGCAGCGTCCTGGACAGGTCGGGCTCCTACGAGCAGTACTTC | CSVLDRSGSYEQYF
TRBJ2-5 | TRBV5-5 | NA | TRBD2 | TGTGCCAGCAGGGTACTAGCGAACTTACAAGAGACCCAGTACTTC | CASRVLANLQETQYF
TRBJ2-7 | TRBV2 | NA | NA | TGTGCCAGCAGTGAATCCCACGAGCAGTACTTC | CASSESHEQYF
TRBJ2-7 | TRBV7-2 | NA | TRBD1 | TGTGCCAGCAGCCCCCGGGACAGGCTCCCCTACGAGCAGTACTTC | CASSPRDRLPYEQYF
TRBJ2-5 | TRBV5-4 | NA | NA | TGTGCCAGCAGCTTAGGAAGGGGGGAGACCCAGTACTTC | CASSLGRGETQYF
TRBJ1-5 | TRBV6-5 | NA | TRBD1 | TGTGCCAGCAGACCCGACAGGGGGAGCAATCAGCCCCAGCATTTT | CASRPDRGSNQPQHF
TRBJ2-1 | TRBV2 | NA | TRBD2 | TGTGCCAGCAGTTCCAAGCGGGGGGGCTACAATGAGCAGTTCTTC | CASSSKRGGYNEQFF
TRBJ1-2 | TRBV30 | once | TRBD1 | TGTGCCTGGAGGGGGACAGGAGTGTTTTGGGGCTACACCTTC | CAWRGTGVFWGYTF
TRBJ2-1 | TRBV7-2 | NA | TRBD1 | TGTGCCAGCAGCTCAAACCCGGGACAGAGATACAATGAGCAGTTCTTC | CASSSNPGQRYNEQFF
TRBJ2-1 | TRBV5-1 | NA | NA | TGCGCCAGCAGCTTACTGAGTATGGGTGGTCCAACTGAGCAGTTCTTC | CASSLLSMGGPTEQFF
TRBJ2-7 | TRBV10-3 | NA | NA | TGTGCCATCGCGGGCCCACCCTACGAGCAGTACTTC | CAIAGPPYEQYF
TRBJ2-5 | TRBV2 | NA | NA | TGTGCCAGCATTCTCCCCCTGGGCGGAGAGACCCAGTACTTC | CASILPLGGETQYF
TRBJ2-7 | TRBV14 | NA | NA | TGTGCCAGCAGTCAAAATTGGTATTACGAGCAGTACTTC | CASSQNWYYEQYF
TRBJ1-4 | TRBV5-4 | NA | NA | TGTGCCAGCAGCTTGCCAGGGAGGGTTGAAAAACTGTTTTTT | CASSLPGRVEKLFF
TRBJ1-4 | TRBV2 | few | NA | TGTGCCAGCAGTGAACGACAGAGTAATGAAAAACTGTTTTTT | CASSERQSNEKLFF
TRBJ1-5 | TRBV6-5 | NA | TRBD1 | TGTGCCAGCAGAACCGACAGGGGGGCTTACCAGCCCCAGCATTTT | CASRTDRGAYQPQHF
TRBJ2-3 | TRBV18 | NA | NA | TGTGCCAGCTCACCGGGGGCGGGAGATACGCAGTATTTT | CASSPGAGDTQYF
TRBJ2-1 | TRBV7-2 | NA | TRBD2 | TGTGCCAGCAGCCGAGGGGCGGGAGTTCAGGGTGAGCAGTTCTTC | CASSRGAGVQGEQFF
TRBJ1-4 | TRBV9 | NA | NA | TGTGCCAGCAGCGTAGACCATGGGAATGAAAAACTGTTTTTT | CASSVDHGNEKLFF